The clone carrying this T cell receptor (beta chain) turned up a few times. Its antigen is as yet unknown. The sample comes from a study of T cell responses to AZD1222 COVID-19 vaccine. Findings and caveats of the study: Seropositive AZD1222 recipients at baseline numbered only five or six.

CDR1 and CDR2 (germline): SQVTM, ANQGSEA. The CDR3 is 12 residues long. Trimming at V came to 4 bases and at J to 9 bases, leaving 5 bases not matched to a gene. Using immunoSEQ multiplex PCR, the repertoire was profiled, and TCRdb retains in-frame clones only, with some absent. This table holds some 180,000 clones, approximately 90% found once. Here the sequenced sample was peripheral blood, taken 28 days after the second AZD1222 dose. This clonotype was obtained from an adult who received the AZD1222 COVID-19 vaccine. The chain links TRBV29-1 to TRBJ2-1; 8 nucleotides agree with TRBD2. The CDR3: CSVAAGVSEQFF. The CDR3 bases are TGCAGCGTTGCAGCGGGAGTAAGTGAGCAGTTCTTC.